This record covers a single T cell receptor (beta chain). The sample belongs to a study of blood T cell repertoires in COVID-19. Study context: Sample material is recorded as cDNA or gDNA derived from T cells, B-cell-depleted T cells, or PBMCs.

Per the original methods: By means of reference gene primer amplification, nucleated cell counts were estimated. Generated by immunoSEQ multiplex PCR, the TCRdb table keeps only in-frame clones and is missing some. For V, J and clone size, that table is used; D and trimming come from the DNA. The sample consists of around 210,000 clones, around 85% of them appearing once. The TCR originated in a man over 45 with COVID-19, enrolled during active disease. The sample comprised peripheral blood.

CDR3 residues: CASSIRSGPGSNQPQHF. The DNA of the CDR3 is TGTGCCAGTAGTATTCGATCCGGTCCGGGGAGCAATCAGCCCCAGCATTTT. This chain links TRBV19 with TRBJ1-5; the D is unclear. The ends were cut back, 3 bases at V and 1 base at J, with 16 bases in the middle. The CDR3 sequence is 17 residues long. In germline, CDR1 is LNHDA, CDR2 SQIVND (reference sequence).